This TCR beta chain is from a study of identical twins. Regarding the study as a whole: The conclusions drew on cross-sectional statistical analysis instead of tracking the same donors. Twins shared out-of-frame alpha sequences with excess low generation probability.

The CDR3 has 15 residues. The J segment lost 9 bases and the V segment lost 3 bases, leaving 8 bases of the junction unmatched. Germline values: CDR1 MNHEY, CDR2 SMNVEV (reference sequence). This clonotype was found a few times. Its target is unknown. MiXCR, run by TCRdb on the 5' RACE reads, gives a single entry per CDR3 protein. The top ten clones hold around 0.98% of a sample with 700,000 or so distinct CDR3 sequences, 8.5% to 9.5% of them seen once. Healthy Caucasians, and only they, were the donors. These same records also appear under a second study, on yellow fever vaccine responses in identical twins.

The specimen was PBMCs. This sequence originates from a woman in her late teens or twenties in good health. The V call is TRBV27, the J call TRBJ1-6; 7 positions match TRBD1. CDR3 DNA sequence: TGTGCCAGCAGTTTGACCAGGGGGTTTGGTTCACCCCTCCACTTT. It translates to CASSLTRGFGSPLHF.